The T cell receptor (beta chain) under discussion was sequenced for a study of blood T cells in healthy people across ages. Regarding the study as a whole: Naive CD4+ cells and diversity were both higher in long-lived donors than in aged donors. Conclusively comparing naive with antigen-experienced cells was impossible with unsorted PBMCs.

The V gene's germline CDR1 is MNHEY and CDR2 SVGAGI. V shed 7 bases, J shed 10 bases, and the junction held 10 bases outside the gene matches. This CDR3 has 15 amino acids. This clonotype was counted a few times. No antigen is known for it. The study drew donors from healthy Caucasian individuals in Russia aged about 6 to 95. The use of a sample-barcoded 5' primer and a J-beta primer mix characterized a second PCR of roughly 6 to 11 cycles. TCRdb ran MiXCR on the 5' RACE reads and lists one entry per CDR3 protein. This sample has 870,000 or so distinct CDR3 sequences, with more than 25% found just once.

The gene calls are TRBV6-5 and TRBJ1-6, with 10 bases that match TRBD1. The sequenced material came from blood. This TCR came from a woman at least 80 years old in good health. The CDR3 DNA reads TGTGCCAGCACCCTCCGGGACAGGGGATACTCACCCCTCCACTTT. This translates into CASTLRDRGYSPLHF.